This TCR beta chain was captured in a study of lymphopenia after photon versus proton radiotherapy (dated by TCRdb to the late 2010s). Regarding the study in general: Photon and proton radiation therapy were compared by the study for their immunological effects in patients with gastrointestinal tumors who developed high-grade lymphopenia. The cohort comprised under 25 patients with gastrointestinal tumors who received either photon or proton therapy and then developed lymphopenia. The goal of the study was to characterize the differences between the two radiation modalities in how they affect the immune system.

Reading from cysteine to phenylalanine, the CDR3 counts 14 amino acids. Only CDR3 DNA remains: 42 bases, in frame from the first base. V loses 9 bases, J loses 5 bases, and the germline ends lie 16 bases apart. In the germline V gene, CDR1 corresponds to MNHEY and CDR2 to SVGAGI. The library was prepared using the immunoSEQ multiplex PCR assay. Alongside multiparametric flow cytometry, deep sequencing of rearranged TCR beta loci was used to profile the T cell repertoires. Imported from immuneACCESS, the table was reduced by TCRdb to in-frame sequences with V and J called. These copies leave out some clones; in studies compared against another copy, an unresolved V gene accounts for under half, and the cause of the remainder is not known. This sample is represented by 15,000 to 20,000 clones; more than 65% of them were singletons. About 20% of the sample belongs to the ten largest clones. Broad study findings and their caveats: During treatment, patients who received photon therapy lost naive T cells and TCR diversity and gained effector/memory populations, whereas patients who received proton therapy remained relatively stable. The authors looked at the survival association only in patients who died, and they framed better survival with proton therapy as a possibility rather than a demonstrated result. Across the cohort, an inverse correlation was found between a larger post-nadir drop in TCR diversity and overall survival time among patients who died. After the lymphocyte count nadir, oligoclonal expansion, especially of CD8+ Temra cells, was observed in photon-treated repertoires, and the drop in diversity was driven by this expansion.

Notes on this clone: Its target antigen remains unknown. Base-call qualities are not available, and no considerably larger clone is one nucleotide away.

Recombination connected TRBV6-5 to TRBJ2-2; the D gene assignment is ambiguous. The sequence came from a man between 65 and 79 years old with pancreatic cancer. This specimen was peripheral blood, taken from a patient treated with proton-based radiotherapy. CDR3 reads: CASTQFFWTGELFF. Here is the DNA: TGTGCCAGTACTCAATTCTTTTGGACCGGGGAGCTGTTTTTT.